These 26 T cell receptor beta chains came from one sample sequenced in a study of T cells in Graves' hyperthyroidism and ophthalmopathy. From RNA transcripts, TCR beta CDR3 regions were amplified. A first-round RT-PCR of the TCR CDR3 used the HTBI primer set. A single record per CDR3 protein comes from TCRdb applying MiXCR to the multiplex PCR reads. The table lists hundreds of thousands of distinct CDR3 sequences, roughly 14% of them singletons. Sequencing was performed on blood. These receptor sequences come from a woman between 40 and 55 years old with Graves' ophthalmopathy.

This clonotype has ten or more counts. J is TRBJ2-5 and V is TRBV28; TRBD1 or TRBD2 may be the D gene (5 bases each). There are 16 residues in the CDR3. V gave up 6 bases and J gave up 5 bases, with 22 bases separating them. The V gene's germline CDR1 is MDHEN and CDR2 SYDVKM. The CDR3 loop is CASSFTMGPSVETQYF. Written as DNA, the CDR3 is TGTGCCAGCAGCTTTACCATGGGACCGAGCGTCGAGACCCAGTACTTC.

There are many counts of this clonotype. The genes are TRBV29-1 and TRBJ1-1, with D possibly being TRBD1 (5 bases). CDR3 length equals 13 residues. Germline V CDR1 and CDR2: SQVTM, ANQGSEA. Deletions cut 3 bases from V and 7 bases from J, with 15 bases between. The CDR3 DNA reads TGCAGCGTTGATTATGGCCGGGGGATTGAAGCTTTCTTT. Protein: CSVDYGRGIEAFF. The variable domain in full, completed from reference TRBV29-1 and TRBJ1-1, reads SAVISQKPSRDICQRGTSLTIQCQVDSQVTMMFWYRQQPGQSLTLIATANQGSEATYESGFVIDKFPISRPNLTFSTLTVSNMSPEDSSIYLCSVDYGRGIEAFFGQGTRLTVV.

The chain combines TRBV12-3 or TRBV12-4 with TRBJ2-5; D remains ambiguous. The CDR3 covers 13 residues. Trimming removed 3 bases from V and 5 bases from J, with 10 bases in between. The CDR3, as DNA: TGTGCCAGCAGTTTTCTACTAAGTGAGACCCAGTACTTC. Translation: CASSFLLSETQYF.

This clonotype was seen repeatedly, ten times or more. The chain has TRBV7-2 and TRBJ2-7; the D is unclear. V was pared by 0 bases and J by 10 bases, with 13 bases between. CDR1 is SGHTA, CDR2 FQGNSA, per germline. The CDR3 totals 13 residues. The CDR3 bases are TGTGCCAGCAGCTTAGCATGGCGCAGACCACAGTACTTC. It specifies CASSLAWRRPQYF. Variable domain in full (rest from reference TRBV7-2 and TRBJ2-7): GAGVSQSPSNKVTEKGKDVELRCDPISGHTALYWYRQSLGQGLEFLIYFQGNSAPDKSGLPSDRFSAERTGGSVSTLTIQRTQQEDSAVYLCASSLAWRRPQYFGPGTRLTVT.

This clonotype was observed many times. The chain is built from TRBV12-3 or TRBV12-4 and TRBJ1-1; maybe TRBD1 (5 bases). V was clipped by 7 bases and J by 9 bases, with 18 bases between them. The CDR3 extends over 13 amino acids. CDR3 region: CASTYGASRQAFF. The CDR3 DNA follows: TGTGCCAGCACCTATGGGGCCTCCCGGCAAGCTTTCTTT.

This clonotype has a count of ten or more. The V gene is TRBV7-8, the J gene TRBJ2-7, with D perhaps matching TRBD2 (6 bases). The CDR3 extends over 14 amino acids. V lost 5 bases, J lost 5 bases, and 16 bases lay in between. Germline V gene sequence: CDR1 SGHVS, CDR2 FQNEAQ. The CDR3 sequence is CASSAGPTPHEQYF. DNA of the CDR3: TGTGCCAGCAGCGCGGGACCCACCCCCCACGAGCAGTACTTC. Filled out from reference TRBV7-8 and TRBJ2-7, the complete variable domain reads GAGVSQSPRYKVAKRGQDVALRCDPISGHVSLFWYQQALGQGPEFLTYFQNEAQLDKSGLPSDRFFAERPEGSVSTLKIQRTQQEDSAVYLCASSAGPTPHEQYFGPGTRLTVT.

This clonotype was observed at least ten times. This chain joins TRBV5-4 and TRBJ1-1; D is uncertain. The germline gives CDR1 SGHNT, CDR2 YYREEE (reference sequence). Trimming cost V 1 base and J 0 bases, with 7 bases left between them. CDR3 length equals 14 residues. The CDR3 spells CASSLYNMNTEAFF. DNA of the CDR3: TGTGCCAGCAGCTTGTACAACATGAACACTGAAGCTTTCTTT.

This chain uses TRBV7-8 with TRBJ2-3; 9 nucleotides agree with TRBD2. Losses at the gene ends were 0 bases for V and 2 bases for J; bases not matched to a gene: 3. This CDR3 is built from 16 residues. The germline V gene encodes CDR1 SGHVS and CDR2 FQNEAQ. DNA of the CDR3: TGTGCCAGCAGCTTAGCGCTAGCGGGACTCACAGATACGCAGTATTTT. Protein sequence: CASSLALAGLTDTQYF. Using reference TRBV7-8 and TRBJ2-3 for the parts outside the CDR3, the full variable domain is GAGVSQSPRYKVAKRGQDVALRCDPISGHVSLFWYQQALGQGPEFLTYFQNEAQLDKSGLPSDRFFAERPEGSVSTLKIQRTQQEDSAVYLCASSLALAGLTDTQYFGPGTRLTVL.

The CDR3: CASSIKSPPYEQYF. DNA of the CDR3: TGTGCCAGCAGTATCAAGTCCCCGCCTTACGAGCAGTACTTC. The chain has TRBV28 and TRBJ2-7; no reliable D call. Germline CDR1 reads MDHEN; CDR2 reads SYDVKM. Between the trimmed V and J ends, which lost 5 bases and 4 bases, there was a span of 15 bases. CDR3 length: 14 amino acids.

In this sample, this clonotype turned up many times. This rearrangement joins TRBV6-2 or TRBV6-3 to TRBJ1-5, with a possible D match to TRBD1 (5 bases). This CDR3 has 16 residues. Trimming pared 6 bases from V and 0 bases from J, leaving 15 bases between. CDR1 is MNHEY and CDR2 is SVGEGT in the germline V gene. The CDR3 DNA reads TGTGCCAGCAGCTCCGGGACTTTTAATAGCAATCAGCCCCAGCATTTT. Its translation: CASSSGTFNSNQPQHF.

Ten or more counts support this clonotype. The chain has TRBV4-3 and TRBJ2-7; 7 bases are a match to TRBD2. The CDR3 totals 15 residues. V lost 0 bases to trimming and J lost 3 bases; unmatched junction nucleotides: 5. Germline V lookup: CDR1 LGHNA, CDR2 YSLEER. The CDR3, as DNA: TGCGCCAGCAGCCAAGATTACGGGGGGAGCTACGAGCAGTACTTC. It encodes CASSQDYGGSYEQYF.

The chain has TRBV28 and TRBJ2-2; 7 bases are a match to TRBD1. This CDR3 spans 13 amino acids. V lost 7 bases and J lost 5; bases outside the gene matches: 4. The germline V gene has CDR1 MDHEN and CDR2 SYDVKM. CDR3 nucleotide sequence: TGTGCCAGCACCACAGGGGATACCGGGGAGCTGTTTTTT. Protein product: CASTTGDTGELFF. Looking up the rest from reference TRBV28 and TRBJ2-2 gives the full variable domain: DVKVTQSSRYLVKRTGEKVFLECVQDMDHENMFWYRQDPGLGLRLIYFSYDVKMKEKGDIPEGYSVSREKKERFSLILESASTNQTSMYLCASTTGDTGELFFGEGSRLTVL.

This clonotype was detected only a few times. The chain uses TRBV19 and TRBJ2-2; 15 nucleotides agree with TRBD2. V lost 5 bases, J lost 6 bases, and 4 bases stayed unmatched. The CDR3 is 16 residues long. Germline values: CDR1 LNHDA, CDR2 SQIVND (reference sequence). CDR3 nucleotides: TGTGCCAGTAGTTCAGGGACTAGCGGGAGGTCCGGGGAGCTGTTTTTT. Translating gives CASSSGTSGRSGELFF. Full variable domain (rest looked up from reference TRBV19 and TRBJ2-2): DGGITQSPKYLFRKEGQNVTLSCEQNLNHDAMYWYRQDPGQGLRLIYYSQIVNDFQKGDIAEGYSVSREKKESFPLTVTSAQKNPTAFYLCASSSGTSGRSGELFFGEGSRLTVL.

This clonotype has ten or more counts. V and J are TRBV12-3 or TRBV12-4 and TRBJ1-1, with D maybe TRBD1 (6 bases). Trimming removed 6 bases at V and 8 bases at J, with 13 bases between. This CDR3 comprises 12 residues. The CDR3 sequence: CASSQGRGEAFF. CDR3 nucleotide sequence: TGTGCCAGCAGCCAGGGGCGGGGGGAAGCTTTCTTT.

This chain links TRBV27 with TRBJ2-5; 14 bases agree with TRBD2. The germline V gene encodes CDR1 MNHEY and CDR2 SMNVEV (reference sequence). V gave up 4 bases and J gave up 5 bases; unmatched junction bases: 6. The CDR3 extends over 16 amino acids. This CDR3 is CASSWGLAGDIETQYF. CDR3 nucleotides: TGTGCCAGCAGTTGGGGACTAGCGGGAGATATTGAGACCCAGTACTTC.

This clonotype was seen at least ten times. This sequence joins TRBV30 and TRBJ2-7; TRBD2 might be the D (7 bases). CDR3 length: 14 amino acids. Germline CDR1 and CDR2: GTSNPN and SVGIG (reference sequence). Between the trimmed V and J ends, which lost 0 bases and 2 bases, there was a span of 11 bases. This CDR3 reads CAWSVRGAAYEQYF. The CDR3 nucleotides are TGTGCCTGGAGTGTACGGGGGGCAGCCTACGAGCAGTACTTC.

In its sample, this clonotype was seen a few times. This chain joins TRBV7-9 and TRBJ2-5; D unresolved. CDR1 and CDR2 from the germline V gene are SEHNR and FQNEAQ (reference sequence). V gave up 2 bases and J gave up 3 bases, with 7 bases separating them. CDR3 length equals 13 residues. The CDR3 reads CASSLFTEETQYF. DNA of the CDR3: TGTGCCAGCAGCTTATTTACAGAAGAGACCCAGTACTTC.

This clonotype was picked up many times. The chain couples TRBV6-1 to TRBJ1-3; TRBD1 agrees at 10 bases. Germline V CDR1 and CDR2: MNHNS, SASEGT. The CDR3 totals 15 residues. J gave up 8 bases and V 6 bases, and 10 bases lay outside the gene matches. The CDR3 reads CASRVPGQGFDTIYF. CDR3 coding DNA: TGTGCCAGCAGAGTCCCGGGACAGGGGTTTGACACCATATATTTT.

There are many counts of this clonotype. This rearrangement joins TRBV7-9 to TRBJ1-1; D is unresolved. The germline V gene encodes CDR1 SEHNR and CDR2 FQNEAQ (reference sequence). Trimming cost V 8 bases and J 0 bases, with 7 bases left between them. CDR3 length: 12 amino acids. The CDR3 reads CASVPMNTEAFF. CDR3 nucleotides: TGTGCCAGCGTCCCAATGAACACTGAAGCTTTCTTT.

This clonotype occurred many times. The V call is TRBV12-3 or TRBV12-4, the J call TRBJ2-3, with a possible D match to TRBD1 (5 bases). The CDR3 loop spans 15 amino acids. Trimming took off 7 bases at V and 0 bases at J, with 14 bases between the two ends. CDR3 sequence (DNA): TGTGCCAGCAACTGGGGCCGACAAAGCACAGATACGCAGTATTTT. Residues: CASNWGRQSTDTQYF.

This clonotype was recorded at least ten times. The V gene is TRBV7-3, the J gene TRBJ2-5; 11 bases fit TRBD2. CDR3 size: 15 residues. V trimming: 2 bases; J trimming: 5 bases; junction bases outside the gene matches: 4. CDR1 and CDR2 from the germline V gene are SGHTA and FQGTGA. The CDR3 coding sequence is TGTGCCAGCAGCTTATTAGCGGGAGGGCCGGAGACCCAGTACTTC. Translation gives CASSLLAGGPETQYF.

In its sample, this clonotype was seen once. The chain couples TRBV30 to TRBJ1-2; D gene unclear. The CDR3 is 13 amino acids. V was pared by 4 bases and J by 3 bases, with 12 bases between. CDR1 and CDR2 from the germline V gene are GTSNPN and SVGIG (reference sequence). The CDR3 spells CAWIPTGDYGYTF. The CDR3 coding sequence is TGTGCCTGGATTCCGACCGGGGACTATGGCTACACCTTC.

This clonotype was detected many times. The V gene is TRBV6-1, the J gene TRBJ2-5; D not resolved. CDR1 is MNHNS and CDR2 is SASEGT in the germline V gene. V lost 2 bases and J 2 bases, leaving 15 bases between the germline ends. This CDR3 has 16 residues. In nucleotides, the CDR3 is TGTGCCAGCAGTGAATCCGTCGGACGGCTACAAGAGACCCAGTACTTC. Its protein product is CASSESVGRLQETQYF.

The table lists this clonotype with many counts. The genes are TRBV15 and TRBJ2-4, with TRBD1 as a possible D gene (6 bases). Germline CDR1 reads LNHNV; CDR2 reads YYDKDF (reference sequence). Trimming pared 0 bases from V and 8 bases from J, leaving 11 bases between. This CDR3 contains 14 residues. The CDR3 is CATSRDRGRDIQYF. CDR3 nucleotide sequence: TGTGCCACCAGCAGAGACAGGGGCAGGGACATTCAGTACTTC.

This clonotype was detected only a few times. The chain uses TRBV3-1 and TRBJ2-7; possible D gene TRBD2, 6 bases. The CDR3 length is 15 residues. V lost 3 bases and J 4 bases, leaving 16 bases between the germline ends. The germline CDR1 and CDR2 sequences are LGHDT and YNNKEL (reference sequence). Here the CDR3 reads CASSHRGTGDYEQYF. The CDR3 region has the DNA TGTGCCAGCAGCCACCGGGGGACGGGGGATTACGAGCAGTACTTC.

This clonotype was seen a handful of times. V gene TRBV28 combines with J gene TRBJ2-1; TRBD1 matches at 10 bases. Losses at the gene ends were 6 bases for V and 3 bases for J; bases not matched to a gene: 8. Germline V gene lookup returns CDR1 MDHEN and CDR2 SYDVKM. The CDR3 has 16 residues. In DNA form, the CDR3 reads TGTGCCAGCAGCTTCCCGACAGGGGGCTTCTACAATGAGCAGTTCTTC. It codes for CASSFPTGGFYNEQFF.